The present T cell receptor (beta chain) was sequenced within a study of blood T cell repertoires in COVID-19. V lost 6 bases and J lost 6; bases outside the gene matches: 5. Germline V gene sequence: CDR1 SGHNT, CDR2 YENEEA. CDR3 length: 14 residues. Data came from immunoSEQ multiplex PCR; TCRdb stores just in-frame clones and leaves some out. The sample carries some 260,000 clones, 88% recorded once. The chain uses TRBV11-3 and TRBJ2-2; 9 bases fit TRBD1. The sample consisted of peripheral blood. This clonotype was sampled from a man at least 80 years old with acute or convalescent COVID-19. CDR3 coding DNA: TGTGCCAGCAGGTGGACAGGGGAGGCCGGGGAGCTGTTTTTT. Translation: CASRWTGEAGELFF.